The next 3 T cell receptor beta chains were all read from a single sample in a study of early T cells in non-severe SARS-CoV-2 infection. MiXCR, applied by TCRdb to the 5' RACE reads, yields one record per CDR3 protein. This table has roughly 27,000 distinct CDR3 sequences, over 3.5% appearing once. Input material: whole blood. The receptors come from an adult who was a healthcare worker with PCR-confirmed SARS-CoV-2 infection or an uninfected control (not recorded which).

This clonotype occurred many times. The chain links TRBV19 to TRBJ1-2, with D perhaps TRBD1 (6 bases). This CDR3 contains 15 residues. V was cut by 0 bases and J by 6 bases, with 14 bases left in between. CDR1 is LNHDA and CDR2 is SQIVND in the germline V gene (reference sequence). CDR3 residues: CASSIDAQGSDGYTF. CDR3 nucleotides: TGTGCCAGTAGTATAGACGCACAGGGAAGTGATGGCTACACCTTC.

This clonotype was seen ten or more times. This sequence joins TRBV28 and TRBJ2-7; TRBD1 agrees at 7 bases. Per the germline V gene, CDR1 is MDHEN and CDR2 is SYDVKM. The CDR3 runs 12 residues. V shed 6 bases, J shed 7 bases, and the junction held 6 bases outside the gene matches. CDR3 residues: CASSLGQREQYF. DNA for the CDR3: TGTGCCAGCAGCCTGGGACAGAGGGAGCAGTACTTC.

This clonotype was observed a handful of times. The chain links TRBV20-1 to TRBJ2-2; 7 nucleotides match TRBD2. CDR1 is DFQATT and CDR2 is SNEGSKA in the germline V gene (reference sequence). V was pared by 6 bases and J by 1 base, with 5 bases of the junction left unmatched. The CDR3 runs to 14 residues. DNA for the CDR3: TGCAGTGCCCGAGGACTAGGGAACACCGGGGAGCTGTTTTTT. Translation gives CSARGLGNTGELFF.